This T cell receptor beta chain was captured in a study of shared clonotypes between healthy human individuals. General study results and limits: Generation probability values for non-shared clonotypes were lower than those for clonotypes shared by all four donors. Clonotype sharing among donors was thought likely to change with sequencing depth.

As handled by the study authors: Junction-only immunoSEQ sequences carried no quality scores, so filtering differed. The data were produced by immunoSEQ multiplex PCR, yet TCRdb's version contains in-frame clones alone and is incomplete. Clonal size and the V and J genes are those of that table, whereas D and trimming came from the DNA. The sample has some 2,000,000 clones, under 97% seen once. This CDR3 comprises 16 residues. The germline CDR1 and CDR2 sequences are SEHNR and FQNEAQ (reference sequence). V shed 8 bases, J shed 0 bases, and the junction held 4 bases outside the gene matches. Donors were healthy HIV-negative adults without recently reported acute infections or vaccinations. On this clone itself: Its antigen remains unknown.

Sequenced: naive CD4+ T cells sorted from blood. This sample's subset: CD45RA+ positively selected. The gene calls are TRBV7-9 and TRBJ2-6; 10 bases match TRBD1. The clonotype was recovered from a man aged 18 to 30 in good health. The CDR3 DNA reads as TGTGCCAGCCCCGGGACAGGGGACTCTGGGGCCAACGTCCTGACTTTC. It specifies CASPGTGDSGANVLTF.